The 26 T cell receptor beta chains below all came from one sample that was sequenced in a study of shared T cell receptors in the human thymus. Sequencing was performed with immunoSEQ multiplex PCR; in TCRdb, only in-frame clones are kept and a portion is missing. In the table there are hundreds of thousands of clones, 85% to 90% of which are singletons. This sample was shared with a second study, whose subject was human thymus T cells.

Sequenced: thymocytes. Receptors originate from a boy under two years old with a congenital heart defect.

This sequence joins TRBV28 and TRBJ1-5; possible D gene TRBD1, 5 bases. V lost 3 bases, J lost 5 bases, and 11 bases lay in between. The germline gives CDR1 MDHEN, CDR2 SYDVKM. CDR3 size: 14 residues. CDR3 region: CASSFPGHYQPQHF. CDR3 nucleotide sequence: TGTGCCAGCAGTTTCCCAGGGCATTATCAGCCCCAGCATTTT.

This clone is a singleton in its sample. V is TRBV19 and J is TRBJ2-3; 9 nucleotides line up with TRBD1. This CDR3 is built from 16 residues. CDR1 and CDR2 from the germline V gene are LNHDA and SQIVND (reference sequence). V trimming: 6 bases; J trimming: 1 base; junction bases outside the gene matches: 8. For the CDR3, the DNA is TGTGCCAGTAGATCGGACAGGGGCGCACGCACAGATACGCAGTATTTT. Its translation: CASRSDRGARTDTQYF.

This clone has just one count. The V call is TRBV5-5, the J call TRBJ2-7, with 7 bases aligning to TRBD1. CDR3 length: 15 amino acids. The germline V gene encodes CDR1 SGHKS and CDR2 YYEKEE (reference sequence). V dropped 1 base and J dropped 5; count of bases not matched to a gene: 9. The CDR3, as DNA: TGTGCCAGCAGCTTGATATGGACAGGCGTCGACGAGCAGTACTTC. Protein sequence: CASSLIWTGVDEQYF.

This chain links TRBV28 with TRBJ2-7, with 10 bases matching TRBD2. The CDR3 is made up of 17 amino acids. V shed 5 bases and J 6 bases; nucleotides not matched to a gene: 16. From germline, CDR1 is MDHEN and CDR2 SYDVKM. CDR3 coding DNA: TGTGCCAGCAGTATAGGACTAGCGGAGTTCTTGAAAGGCGAGCAGTACTTC. This encodes CASSIGLAEFLKGEQYF.

This chain links TRBV10-3 with TRBJ2-6; TRBD1 might be the D (6 bases). The germline CDR1 and CDR2 sequences are ENHRY and SYGVKD. The CDR3 length is 18 residues. V was trimmed by 7 bases and J by 0 bases, leaving 19 bases between them. In DNA form, the CDR3 reads TGTGCCATCACCCAGGAGAGACAGGCAGGCTCTGGGGCCAACGTCCTGACTTTC. As protein: CAITQERQAGSGANVLTF.

This chain connects TRBV6-1 to TRBJ1-1, with D perhaps matching TRBD1 (6 bases). Germline CDR1 is MNHNS and CDR2 is SASEGT. This CDR3 has 16 amino acids. V lost 4 bases to trimming and J lost 3 bases, with 18 bases between them. The CDR3: CASSVWRRGKDTEAFF. The CDR3 bases are TGTGCCAGCAGTGTGTGGCGAAGGGGGAAGGACACTGAAGCTTTCTTT.

The V gene is TRBV14, the J gene TRBJ1-1, with 7 bases aligning to TRBD1. V lost 0 bases and J lost 1; bases outside the gene matches: 5. The germline V gene has CDR1 SGHDN and CDR2 FVKESK. The CDR3 spans 16 residues. In nucleotides, the CDR3 is TGTGCCAGCAGCCAAGATCGGGAGGGGGCGAACACTGAAGCTTTCTTT. This gives the protein CASSQDREGANTEAFF.

The gene calls are TRBV6-1 and TRBJ1-1; the D gene is possibly TRBD1 (5 bases). CDR1 MNHNS and CDR2 SASEGT come from the germline V gene. V was shortened by 4 bases and J by 4 bases, with 19 bases between the two germline ends. This CDR3 has 16 amino acids. CDR3 coding DNA: TGTGCCAGCAGTGGGCACGGACAAGGCTCCGTCACTGAAGCTTTCTTT. This gives the protein CASSGHGQGSVTEAFF.

The V and J genes are TRBV7-8 and TRBJ2-7; a weak D match, TRBD2 (7 bases). V was shortened by 5 bases and J by 0 bases, with 14 bases between the two germline ends. CDR1 and CDR2 (germline): SGHVS, FQNEAQ. The length of the CDR3 is 15 residues. CDR3 coding DNA: TGTGCCAGCAGCCAAGGGGGGGAACTCTCCTACGAGCAGTACTTC. Residues: CASSQGGELSYEQYF. Full variable domain (outside the CDR3, taken from reference TRBV7-8 and TRBJ2-7): GAGVSQSPRYKVAKRGQDVALRCDPISGHVSLFWYQQALGQGPEFLTYFQNEAQLDKSGLPSDRFFAERPEGSVSTLKIQRTQQEDSAVYLCASSQGGELSYEQYFGPGTRLTVT.

The rearrangement uses TRBV14 and TRBJ2-7; 11 bases fit TRBD1. There are 15 residues in the CDR3. Germline CDR1 and CDR2: SGHDN and FVKESK. Losses at the gene ends were 1 base for V and 6 bases for J; bases not matched to a gene: 5. CDR3 DNA sequence: TGTGCCAGCAGCCAAGTGTGGGACAGGGGGTCCGAGCAGTACTTC. Amino acids: CASSQVWDRGSEQYF.

The CDR3 reads CASSFTTTDTQYF. The DNA of the CDR3 is TGTGCCAGCAGTTTCACTACCACAGATACGCAGTATTTT. V usage is TRBV27 and J usage is TRBJ2-3; D call uncertain. Deletions cut 3 bases from V and 2 bases from J, with 6 bases between. This CDR3 spans 13 amino acids. Germline V CDR1 and CDR2: MNHEY, SMNVEV (reference sequence).

The chain combines TRBV5-6 with TRBJ2-1; the match to TRBD2 covers 14 bases. The length of the CDR3 is 16 residues. Germline CDR1 reads SGHDT; CDR2 reads YYEEEE. Germline trimming cut 0 bases from V and 6 bases from J; bases unmatched to any gene: 2. For the CDR3, the DNA is TGTGCCAGCAGCTTGGGGACTAGCGGGAGGCCCAATGAGCAGTTCTTC. Translated, it gives CASSLGTSGRPNEQFF. The variable domain in full, with the rest retrieved from reference TRBV5-6 and TRBJ2-1, is DAGVTQSPTHLIKTRGQQVTLRCSPKSGHDTVSWYQQALGQGPQFIFQYYEEEERQRGNFPDRFSGHQFPNYSSELNVNALLLGDSALYLCASSLGTSGRPNEQFFGPGTRLTVL.

The chain joins TRBV6-6 to TRBJ2-2; 9 nucleotides align to TRBD2. Germline-derived CDR1 and CDR2 are MNHNY and SVGAGI (reference sequence). V shed 6 bases and J 4 bases; nucleotides not matched to a gene: 9. The CDR3 totals 16 residues. CDR3 amino acids: CASSTQGLAPTGELFF. In DNA, the CDR3 is TGTGCCAGCAGCACACAGGGACTAGCTCCCACCGGGGAGCTGTTTTTT.

A remark on this clone: An end of the junction differs from the germline gene, which may be a read error. This chain joins TRBV11-2 and TRBJ2-3; 9 bases line up with TRBD2. CDR3 length: 17 amino acids. Germline CDR1 reads SGHAT; CDR2 reads FQNNGV. The CDR3 coding sequence is TGTGCCAGCAACGCAGAGGCTAGCGGGATGCGGACAGACACGCAGTATTTT. Protein product: CASNAEASGMRTDTQYF.

The chain couples TRBV25-1 to TRBJ2-3; D is uncertain. Trimming removed 8 bases from V and 4 bases from J, with 10 bases in between. The CDR3 is 12 amino acids. From germline, CDR1 is MGHDK and CDR2 SYGVNS. This CDR3 reads CASRLAADTQYF. The DNA for the CDR3 is TGTGCCAGCCGCCTGGCTGCAGATACGCAGTATTTT.

The chain joins TRBV12-2 to TRBJ2-1; TRBD2, as called in the table, went unchecked against the DNA. TRBV12-2 constitutes a pseudogene. There are 12 residues in the CDR3. CDR3 sequence: CASRPIRDSAFF. CDR3 coding DNA: TGTGCAAGTCGCCCTATCCGGGACTCCGCCTTCTTC.

The V call is TRBV9, the J call TRBJ2-1, with 11 bases lining up with TRBD2. With 4 bases clipped from V and 2 bases from J, the junction kept 5 bases outside the gene matches. The CDR3 consists of 16 residues. Germline loops: CDR1 SGDLS, CDR2 YYNGEE. The CDR3 is CASSPGLAGTYNEQFF. The CDR3 nucleotides are TGTGCCAGCAGCCCTGGACTAGCGGGTACCTACAATGAGCAGTTCTTC.

The chain is built from TRBV10-3 and TRBJ2-1, with a possible D match to TRBD2 (6 bases). V was trimmed by 3 bases and J by 6 bases, leaving 30 bases between them. The CDR3 totals 20 residues. From germline, CDR1 is ENHRY and CDR2 SYGVKD. CDR3 sequence reads: CAISDGLSSVLWGSSNEQFF. The CDR3 DNA reads TGTGCCATCAGTGATGGATTGTCTAGCGTGCTTTGGGGTTCGAGCAATGAGCAGTTCTTC.

The chain has TRBV5-5 and TRBJ1-5, with TRBD1 matching over 11 bases. Germline values: CDR1 SGHKS, CDR2 YYEKEE (reference sequence). There are 20 residues in the CDR3. Unmatched junction bases numbered 14, after V lost 0 bases and J lost 3 bases. This chain's CDR3 is CASSLGVDRGRRLDNQPQHF. The CDR3 DNA reads TGTGCCAGCAGCTTGGGCGTGGACAGGGGGCGCCGGTTGGACAATCAGCCCCAGCATTTT. The full variable domain, in which reference TRBV5-5 and TRBJ1-5 provide the parts outside the CDR3, is DAGVTQSPTHLIKTRGQQVTLRCSPISGHKSVSWYQQVLGQGPQFIFQYYEKEERGRGNFPDRFSARQFPNYSSELNVNALLLGDSALYLCASSLGVDRGRRLDNQPQHFGDGTRLSIL.

This rearrangement joins TRBV15 to TRBJ2-7; 16 bases fit TRBD2. This CDR3 is built from 21 residues. With 2 bases clipped from V and 3 bases from J, the junction kept 16 bases outside the gene matches. Germline values: CDR1 LNHNV, CDR2 YYDKDF (reference sequence). For the CDR3, the DNA is TGTGCCACCAGCAGATCAACCCCGGGACTAGCGGGAGGGCCCTCGGACTACGAGCAGTACTTC. Translating it yields CATSRSTPGLAGGPSDYEQYF.

This sequence joins TRBV29-1 and TRBJ1-1, with TRBD1 matching 7 bases. Germline CDR1 and CDR2: SQVTM and ANQGSEA. With 5 bases clipped from V and 7 bases from J, the junction kept 10 bases outside the gene matches. CDR3 length: 13 amino acids. This chain's CDR3 is CSVLGGTVGEAFF. The CDR3 coding sequence is TGCAGCGTTTTGGGCGGGACAGTGGGTGAAGCTTTCTTT. The full variable domain, completed using reference TRBV29-1 and TRBJ1-1, is SAVISQKPSRDICQRGTSLTIQCQVDSQVTMMFWYRQQPGQSLTLIATANQGSEATYESGFVIDKFPISRPNLTFSTLTVSNMSPEDSSIYLCSVLGGTVGEAFFGQGTRLTVV.

The CDR3 nucleotides read TGTGCCATCAGTGAGTCGGCTGAAGAGACCCAGTACTTC. This encodes CAISESAEETQYF. The chain has TRBV10-3 and TRBJ2-5; D unclear. V was cut by 0 bases and J by 3 bases, with 5 bases left in between. Germline values: CDR1 ENHRY, CDR2 SYGVKD. CDR3 length: 13 residues.

The chain links TRBV4-2 to TRBJ2-4, with D uncertain. Per germline, CDR1 LGHNA and CDR2 YNFKEQ. Trimming removed 1 base from V and 0 bases from J, with 13 bases in between. The CDR3 is 17 residues long. CDR3 loop: CASSQGGSPLAKNIQYF. In DNA form, the CDR3 reads TGTGCCAGCAGCCAAGGTGGTAGCCCCCTAGCCAAAAACATTCAGTACTTC.

The genes are TRBV9 and TRBJ1-2; 7 nucleotides line up with TRBD1. Losses at the gene ends were 7 bases for V and 4 bases for J; bases not matched to a gene: 7. Germline V CDR1 and CDR2: SGDLS, YYNGEE. The CDR3 is made up of 13 amino acids. This CDR3 reads CASWGQRGYGYTF. The CDR3 nucleotides are TGTGCCAGCTGGGGACAGAGGGGCTATGGCTACACCTTC.

Notes on this clone: The same CDR3 arises from other DNA sequences in this sample as well. V and J are TRBV2 and TRBJ2-3, with TRBD1 matching 10 bases. The junction had 5 bases not matched to a gene; V was cut back by 7 bases and J by 4 bases. This CDR3 is 14 amino acids long. Per germline, CDR1 SNHLY and CDR2 FYNNEI. The CDR3 loop is CASTRDRGADTQYF. The CDR3 region has the DNA TGTGCCAGCACCCGGGACAGGGGAGCAGATACGCAGTATTTT. Together with reference TRBV2 and TRBJ2-3, the CDR3 gives the full variable domain: EPEVTQTPSHQVTQMGQEVILRCVPISNHLYFYWYRQILGQKVEFLVSFYNNEISEKSEIFDDQFSVERPDGSNFTLKIRSTKLEDSAMYFCASTRDRGADTQYFGPGTRLTVL.

The chain recombines TRBV4-3 with TRBJ2-4; D may be TRBD1 (6 bases). V lost 3 bases to trimming and J lost 1 base, with 16 bases between them. The germline V gene encodes CDR1 LGHNA and CDR2 YSLEER. This CDR3 spans 17 amino acids. This CDR3 is CASSHSRGQGAKNIQYF. CDR3 nucleotide sequence: TGCGCCAGCAGCCATTCCAGGGGCCAAGGGGCCAAAAACATTCAGTACTTC.